The 3 T cell receptor beta chains below all came from one sample that was sequenced in a study of T cell changes during pregnancy in multiple sclerosis. Clones were read by immunoSEQ multiplex PCR, and TCRdb kept only the in-frame ones, dropping some. The profile shows 40,000 or so clones, more than 70% of them singletons. Specimen: CD8+ T cells from peripheral blood mononuclear cells, collected in the first trimester of pregnancy. These receptors were obtained from a female donor with multiple sclerosis, enrolled in a pregnancy study.

This sequence joins TRBV6-5 and TRBJ2-7; D unclear. The V gene lost 5 bases and the J gene lost 4 bases, with 18 bases spanning the gap. There are 15 residues in the CDR3. Germline CDR1 is MNHEY and CDR2 is SVGAGI. This CDR3 is CASSPSSSRRYEQYF. CDR3 coding DNA: TGTGCCAGCAGTCCGAGTTCCTCCCGCCGTTACGAGCAGTACTTC.

The chain uses TRBV6-5 and TRBJ2-7; D remains unclear. V was pared by 1 base and J by 0 bases, with 10 bases between. The CDR3 runs 15 residues. Per germline, CDR1 MNHEY and CDR2 SVGAGI. The CDR3: CASSYFDSSSYEQYF. The CDR3 DNA is TGTGCCAGCAGTTACTTTGACTCCTCCTCCTACGAGCAGTACTTC.

The chain joins TRBV7-2 to TRBJ2-3; 9 bases align to TRBD1. The CDR3 is made up of 15 amino acids. The V gene's germline CDR1 is SGHTA and CDR2 FQGNSA. The V gene end was trimmed by 1 base and the J gene end by 4 bases; junction bases not matched to a gene: 3. CDR3 bases: TGTGCCAGCAGCTTAGGGGACAGGGCAGCAGATACGCAGTATTTT. Translating it yields CASSLGDRAADTQYF.